These 30 T cell receptor beta chains were all obtained from the same sample, sequenced in a study of tumor and adjacent non-tumor tissue in lung cancer. No cell sorting was done before RNA was extracted from the tissue. TCRbeta libraries were built with three rounds of nested PCR, modified from ARM-PCR. Each CDR3 protein is one row after TCRdb ran MiXCR on the multiplex PCR reads. The table shows roughly 93,000 distinct CDR3 sequences, with just over 65% occurring only once. Sequencing was carried out using lung tumor tissue. These receptors were taken from a man in his 60s with non-small cell lung cancer.

The chain has TRBV29-1 and TRBJ2-5, with 7 bases that match TRBD2. This CDR3 is 13 amino acids long. In germline, CDR1 is SQVTM, CDR2 ANQGSEA. J gave up 5 bases and V 4 bases, and 7 bases lay outside the gene matches. CDR3 sequence: CSVGGGMGETQYF. CDR3 sequence (DNA): TGCAGCGTTGGGGGGGGAATGGGGGAGACCCAGTACTTC.

This clonotype qualifies as medium-sized. The V and J genes are TRBV11-1 and TRBJ2-2; TRBD1 might be the D (6 bases). CDR3 length equals 15 residues. Per germline, CDR1 SGHAT and CDR2 FQDESV (reference sequence). Trimming stripped 2 bases from V and 7 bases from J, with 14 bases between. The CDR3 DNA sequence: TGTGCCAGCAGCTTATTAGGCAGGGGCGTCGGGGAGCTGTTTTTT. Amino acids: CASSLLGRGVGELFF.

This clonotype has a single count. Relative to the germline gene, one junction end is altered; a read error may explain this. J is TRBJ2-1 and V is TRBV11-2; D may correspond to TRBD1 or TRBD2 (5 bases each). CDR1 SGHAT and CDR2 FQNNGV come from the germline V gene. CDR3 size: 15 residues. The CDR3 DNA sequence: TGTGCCTGCAGCCCGCACTGGGGGATGGGGGATGAGCAGTTCTTC. Translation gives CACSPHWGMGDEQFF.

This clonotype was observed a handful of times. Given a much more abundant clone one base away, this may be a read error. The CDR3, as DNA: TGTGCCAGCAGCTTGGGGGAGACAAGGCACGAGACCCAGTACTTC. As protein: CASSLGETRHETQYF. The chain recombines TRBV5-6 with TRBJ2-5; tentative D call: TRBD2 (5 bases). This CDR3 contains 15 residues. The V end was cut by 0 bases, the J end by 5 bases, with 14 bases between. CDR1 and CDR2 from the germline V gene are SGHDT and YYEEEE.

The chain carries TRBV29-1 and TRBJ2-1; TRBD1 might be the D (6 bases). The CDR3 is made up of 16 amino acids. V lost 7 bases to trimming and J lost 9 bases, with 28 bases between them. The V gene's germline CDR1 is SQVTM and CDR2 ANQGSEA. The CDR3 nucleotides read TGCAGCGCTAACGTGGTCACACAGGGTGGCATGTGTGAGCAGTTCTTC. Its protein product is CSANVVTQGGMCEQFF.

This clonotype came up a few times. The V gene is TRBV28, the J gene TRBJ2-3; 9 bases map to TRBD1. J gave up 2 bases and V 2 bases, and 8 bases lay outside the gene matches. The CDR3 is 17 amino acids. Germline assignment: CDR1 MDHEN and CDR2 SYDVKM. Written as DNA, the CDR3 is TGTGCCAGCAGTTTAGAACAGGGGGCAGGTAACACAGATACGCAGTATTTT. Protein: CASSLEQGAGNTDTQYF.

As regards this clonotype: The CDR3 carries no conserved terminal phenylalanine or tryptophan, so it likely arises from a read error. The chain links TRBV29-1 to TRBJ2-7, with a tentative D call TRBD2 (6 bases). Germline CDR1 and CDR2: SQVTM and ANQGSEA. The CDR3 length is 15 residues. The germline V and J ends were trimmed by 6 bases and 4 bases, with 22 bases remaining between them. CDR3 in amino acids: CSVDGPSGCVYEQYL. The CDR3 DNA reads TGCAGCGTCGACGGTCCCAGCGGGTGTGTGTACGAGCAGTACCTC.

A remark on this clonotype: Being one base from a much bigger clone, this may be a read error. The gene calls are TRBV10-3 and TRBJ2-1, with 8 positions matching TRBD1. V trimming: 4 bases; J trimming: 7 bases; junction bases outside the gene matches: 6. This CDR3 region has 14 residues. The germline V gene has CDR1 ENHRY and CDR2 SYGVKD. CDR3: CAISVRTGRNEQFF. The DNA of the CDR3 is TGTGCCATCAGTGTCCGGACAGGGAGGAATGAGCAGTTCTTC.

Details on this clonotype: Since no conserved phenylalanine or tryptophan closes the CDR3, a read error is the likely cause. The V call is TRBV30, the J call TRBJ1-6, with TRBD1 as a possible D gene (5 bases). Germline V gene lookup returns CDR1 GTSNPN and CDR2 SVGIG (reference sequence). V was pared by 2 bases and J by 10 bases, with 12 bases between. The CDR3 has 13 amino acids. CDR3 DNA sequence: TGTGCCTGGAGTTTGGCAGGGACCTCACCCCTCCACCTT. Translating it yields CAWSLAGTSPLHL.

The chain couples TRBV14 to TRBJ2-3; no reliable D call. The J call may be in error: the DNA end matches TRBJ1-5 better. This CDR3 has 16 amino acids. CDR1 and CDR2 from the germline V gene are SGHDN and FVKESK. The CDR3: CASSQAQSGNTDTQHF. As DNA, the CDR3 is TGTGCCAGCAGCCAAGCCCAGAGCGGGAACACAGATACGCAGCATTTT.

Many counts were recorded for this clonotype. This sequence joins TRBV4-3 and TRBJ2-1, with D perhaps assigned TRBD1 or TRBD2 (5 bases each). V was trimmed by 0 bases and J by 8 bases, leaving 14 bases between them. CDR1 and CDR2 from the germline V gene are LGHNA and YSLEER. The CDR3 sequence is 15 residues long. For the CDR3, the DNA is TGCGCCAGCAGCCAAGAGGGGGTTGGTGGCGATGAGCAGTTCTTC. Translation: CASSQEGVGGDEQFF.

Points on this clonotype: This CDR3 is missing its conserved last phenylalanine or tryptophan, likely due to a read error. The rearrangement joins TRBV6-5 to TRBJ2-7, with 9 bases lining up with TRBD1. Germline V gene sequence: CDR1 MNHEY, CDR2 SVGAGI. CDR3 length: 14 amino acids. In nucleotides, the CDR3 is TGTGCTAGCAGTTGGGGGACAGGGAGGAGCGAGCAGTACTCC. Translated, it gives CASSWGTGRSEQYS.

V gene TRBV29-1 combines with J gene TRBJ1-5, with 9 bases lining up with TRBD1. Germline trimming cut 4 bases from V and 12 bases from J; bases unmatched to any gene: 13. The CDR3 extends over 14 amino acids. Germline V gene lookup returns CDR1 SQVTM and CDR2 ANQGSEA. The chain's CDR3 is CSVVWDRDGLSQHF. The CDR3 DNA reads as TGCAGCGTTGTGTGGGACAGGGATGGCCTGAGCCAGCATTTT.

Of note for this clonotype: The junction departs from germline at one end; a sequencing error may be responsible. The V and J genes are TRBV25-1 and TRBJ2-1, with D possibly matching TRBD2 (7 bases). CDR3 size: 14 residues. Germline CDR1 MGHDK, CDR2 SYGVNS. This CDR3 reads CASSEYRGGDEQSF. CDR3 nucleotides: TGTGCCAGCAGTGAATATAGAGGGGGGGATGAGCAGTCCTTC.

This clonotype was detected only a few times. Given a much more abundant clone one base away, this may be a read error. Since no conserved phenylalanine or tryptophan closes the CDR3, a read error is the likely cause. This chain links TRBV20-1 with TRBJ2-2; a possible D gene is TRBD2 (6 bases). CDR1 is DFQATT, CDR2 SNEGSKA, per germline (reference sequence). The length of the CDR3 is 15 residues. Trimming stripped 0 bases from V and 6 bases from J, with 14 bases between. Here the CDR3 DNA reads TGCAGTGCTAGAGAACGGGGGAAGGTGTCCGGGGAGCTGTTTTCT. It specifies CSARERGKVSGELFS.

Notes on this clonotype: This clone may be a read error of a much larger clone one base away. The chain combines TRBV20-1 with TRBJ2-7; D unclear. CDR3 length: 14 amino acids. V dropped 5 bases and J dropped 4 bases, with 18 bases sitting between them. Germline V CDR1 and CDR2: DFQATT, SNEGSKA (reference sequence). CDR3 nucleotides: TGCAGTGCTCCCCTGCCGGAGATAGGGTACGAGCAGTACTTC. It specifies CSAPLPEIGYEQYF.

At least ten counts were recorded for this clonotype. The chain joins TRBV4-1 to TRBJ2-1; possibly TRBD1 for D (5 bases). Germline values: CDR1 MGHRA, CDR2 YSYEKL. This CDR3 contains 18 residues. V gave up 4 bases and J gave up 1 base, with 20 bases separating them. CDR3 sequence (DNA): TGCGCCAGCAGCCGCCCATTCGCACAGGTGGCTTCCTACAATGAGCAGTTCTTC. It yields the protein CASSRPFAQVASYNEQFF.

As to this clonotype: A much larger clone differs by one base, so this may be a read error. The rearrangement joins TRBV6-2 or TRBV6-3 to TRBJ1-5, with 7 bases aligning to TRBD1. This CDR3 spans 16 amino acids. Germline CDR1 reads MNHEY; CDR2 reads SVGEGT. The CDR3 region has the DNA TGTGCCAGCAGTGCGTCGGGACAGAACTACAATCAGCCCCTGCATTTT. It specifies CASSASGQNYNQPLHF.

A note on this clonotype: At one boundary the junction diverges from the germline segment, which might be a read error. The V call is TRBV4-2, the J call TRBJ2-1; no reliable D call. In germline, CDR1 is LGHNA, CDR2 YNFKEQ. The CDR3 has 14 amino acids. For the CDR3, the DNA is TGTGTCAGCAGTCAAGGTCGGACCTTCAATGAGCAGTTCTTC. It specifies CVSSQGRTFNEQFF.

In its sample, this clonotype was seen many times. DNA of the CDR3: TGCGCCAGCAGCACCGGCTTCGGGACTGATGTAGAGACCCAGTACTTC. It yields the protein CASSTGFGTDVETQYF. The rearrangement joins TRBV4-1 to TRBJ2-5; tentatively, D is TRBD2 (6 bases). The CDR3 has 16 residues. Germline values: CDR1 MGHRA, CDR2 YSYEKL. Trimming left V 5 bases short and J 4 bases short, with 20 bases between.

This clonotype turned up a few times. This chain links TRBV6-1 with TRBJ1-2; maybe TRBD1 (6 bases). CDR1 is MNHNS, CDR2 SASEGT, per germline. V shed 3 bases and J shed 3 bases, with 14 bases lying between them. The CDR3 contains 15 residues. Here the CDR3 reads CASSDRGSPHYGYTF. CDR3 bases: TGTGCCAGCAGTGACAGGGGATCCCCCCACTATGGCTACACCTTC.

In the case of this clonotype: The conserved phenylalanine or tryptophan is not found at the CDR3 terminus, so this likely reflects a read error. Because the CDR3's place on the DNA is in doubt, the DNA is left out and the CDR3 is given as listed by TCRdb. This chain connects TRBV29-1 to TRBJ2-5; the table's D gene call, TRBD1, was not cross checked with the DNA. The CDR3 spans 14 amino acids, including both terminal residues. The germline V gene encodes CDR1 SQVTM and CDR2 ANQGSEA. This CDR3 reads CSVVDRGRGETQYL.

This clonotype is a singleton in its sample. Its ends do not fully match the called genes, so a read error is possible. This chain connects TRBV11-3 to TRBJ2-6; tentative D call: TRBD1 (5 bases). The CDR3 consists of 15 residues. Per germline, CDR1 SGHNT and CDR2 YENEEA. CDR3 DNA sequence: TGTGCCTGCAGCAAACAGGTTTCTGGGGCCAACGTCCTGACTTTC. Its translation is CACSKQVSGANVLTF. Full variable domain (remainder filled in from reference TRBV11-3 and TRBJ2-6): EAGVVQSPRYKIIEKKQPVAFWCNPISGHNTLYWYLQNLGQGPELLIRYENEEAVDDSQLPKDRFSAERLKGVDSTLKIQPAELGDSAVYLCACSKQVSGANVLTFGAGSRLTVL.

This clonotype was counted ten times or more. The V call is TRBV20-1, the J call TRBJ1-6; D not resolved. Germline CDR1 and CDR2: DFQATT and SNEGSKA (reference sequence). The CDR3 extends over 16 amino acids. The V end lost 0 bases, the J end lost 7 bases, and 16 bases lay between the germline ends. CDR3 coding DNA: TGCAGTGCTAGAGATCTCGAACAGTTTCGGAATTCACCCCTCCACTTT. Its translation is CSARDLEQFRNSPLHF.

V is TRBV4-3 and J is TRBJ2-3; D ambiguous. The germline CDR1 and CDR2 sequences are LGHNA and YSLEER. V lost 4 bases and J lost 3, with 14 bases in between. This CDR3 spans 15 amino acids. CDR3 nucleotide sequence: TGCGCCAGCAGCCTCCGGGTAGTGGCTACAGATACGCAGTATTTT. This encodes CASSLRVVATDTQYF.

This clonotype was found a few times. The rearrangement uses TRBV2 and TRBJ2-1, with TRBD1 as a possible D gene (6 bases). This CDR3 contains 13 residues. V lost 6 bases and J lost 5, with 11 bases in between. Germline values: CDR1 SNHLY, CDR2 FYNNEI. The CDR3 reads CASSRGWDNEQFF. For the CDR3, the DNA is TGTGCCAGCAGCAGGGGATGGGACAATGAGCAGTTCTTC.

This clonotype has a handful of counts. One end of the junction fails to match germline, which may point to a read error. V and J are TRBV12-3 or TRBV12-4 and TRBJ2-5; TRBD1 aligns across 9 bases. The CDR3 is made up of 14 amino acids. CDR3 nucleotides: TGTGTCAGCAGTTTCCAACAGGGGGCAGGAGCCCAGTACTTC. Protein product: CVSSFQQGAGAQYF.

This clonotype has ten or more counts. This chain joins TRBV6-2 or TRBV6-3 and TRBJ2-7, with 10 bases aligning to TRBD2. Per the germline V gene, CDR1 is MNHEY and CDR2 is SVGEGT. The CDR3 has 15 amino acids. After removal of 7 bases from V and 5 bases from J, the junction contained 11 bases not matched to a gene. The CDR3 loop is CASTHSSGSRHEQYF. CDR3 nucleotide sequence: TGTGCCAGCACCCACTCTAGCGGGAGTCGCCACGAGCAGTACTTC.

Comments on this clonotype: One base away lies a much larger clone, so this may be a sequencing read error. The CDR3 coding sequence is TGCAGTGCTGGACAGGGGACTTTCAATCAGCCCCAGCATTTT. Amino acid sequence: CSAGQGTFNQPQHF. The chain is built from TRBV20-1 and TRBJ1-5; 9 nucleotides line up with TRBD1. The V gene's germline CDR1 is DFQATT and CDR2 SNEGSKA (reference sequence). The CDR3 length is 14 residues. Germline trimming cut 5 bases from V and 3 bases from J; bases unmatched to any gene: 5.

This clonotype showed up many times. The chain couples TRBV6-1 to TRBJ2-6; D possibly corresponds to TRBD1 (6 bases). CDR3 length: 16 residues. The V end was cut by 10 bases, the J end by 1 base, with 17 bases between. Germline V lookup: CDR1 MNHNS, CDR2 SASEGT. The CDR3 is CATRTAEKSGANVLTF. The CDR3 coding sequence is TGTGCCACCCGGACAGCGGAAAAATCTGGGGCCAACGTCCTGACTTTC.